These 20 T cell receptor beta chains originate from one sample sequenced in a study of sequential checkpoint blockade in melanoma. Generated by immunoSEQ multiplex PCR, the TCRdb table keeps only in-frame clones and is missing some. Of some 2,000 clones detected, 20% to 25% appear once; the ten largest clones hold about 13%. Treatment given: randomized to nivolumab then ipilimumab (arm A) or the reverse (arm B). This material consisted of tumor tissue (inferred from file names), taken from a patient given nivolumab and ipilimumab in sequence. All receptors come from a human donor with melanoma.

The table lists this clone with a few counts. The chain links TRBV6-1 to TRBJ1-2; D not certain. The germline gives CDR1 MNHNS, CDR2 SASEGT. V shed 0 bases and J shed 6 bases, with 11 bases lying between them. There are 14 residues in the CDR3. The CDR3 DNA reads TGTGCCAGCAGTGAAGCGCAAGAAGGGAATGGCTACACCTTC. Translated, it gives CASSEAQEGNGYTF.

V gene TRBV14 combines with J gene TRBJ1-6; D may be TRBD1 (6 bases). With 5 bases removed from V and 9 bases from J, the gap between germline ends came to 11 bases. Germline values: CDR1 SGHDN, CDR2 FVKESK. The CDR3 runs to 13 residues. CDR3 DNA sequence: TGTGCCAGCAGCACCGTAGGGGGTTCACCCCTCCACTTT. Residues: CASSTVGGSPLHF.

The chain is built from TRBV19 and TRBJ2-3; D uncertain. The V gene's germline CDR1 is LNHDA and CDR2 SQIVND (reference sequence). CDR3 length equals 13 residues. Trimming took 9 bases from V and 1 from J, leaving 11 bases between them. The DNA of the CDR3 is TGTGCCAGCCAGCATAAGGGCACAGATACGCAGTATTTT. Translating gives CASQHKGTDTQYF.

CDR3 nucleotide sequence: TGTGCCAGCAGTTACCGGGGGGGCTATGAGCAGTTCTTC. Its protein is CASSYRGGYEQFF. V and J are TRBV6-8 and TRBJ2-1; 8 nucleotides line up with TRBD2. The germline CDR1 and CDR2 sequences are MNHGY and SAAAGT. The CDR3 spans 13 residues. V was clipped by 2 bases and J by 8 bases; unmatched bases: 2.

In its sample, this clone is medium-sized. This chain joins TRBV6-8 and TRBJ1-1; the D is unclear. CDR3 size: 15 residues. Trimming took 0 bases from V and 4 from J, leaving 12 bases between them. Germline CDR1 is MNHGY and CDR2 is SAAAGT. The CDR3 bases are TGTGCCAGCAGTTACTCGTGGACGGTTGGCACTGAAGCTTTCTTT. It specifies CASSYSWTVGTEAFF.

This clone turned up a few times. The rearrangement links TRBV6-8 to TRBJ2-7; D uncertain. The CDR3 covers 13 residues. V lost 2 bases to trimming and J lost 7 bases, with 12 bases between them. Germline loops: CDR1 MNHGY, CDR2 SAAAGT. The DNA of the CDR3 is TGTGCCAGCAGTTACAGTGGAGATGGGGAGCAGTACTTC. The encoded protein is CASSYSGDGEQYF.

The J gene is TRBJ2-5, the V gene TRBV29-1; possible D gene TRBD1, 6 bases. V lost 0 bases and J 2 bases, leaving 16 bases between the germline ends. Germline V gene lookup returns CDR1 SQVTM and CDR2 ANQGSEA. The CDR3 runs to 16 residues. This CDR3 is CSVEEVNRAWQETQYF. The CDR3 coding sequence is TGCAGCGTTGAAGAGGTCAACAGGGCATGGCAAGAGACCCAGTACTTC. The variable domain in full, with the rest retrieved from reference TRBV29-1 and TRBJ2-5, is SAVISQKPSRDICQRGTSLTIQCQVDSQVTMMFWYRQQPGQSLTLIATANQGSEATYESGFVIDKFPISRPNLTFSTLTVSNMSPEDSSIYLCSVEEVNRAWQETQYFGPGTRLLVL.

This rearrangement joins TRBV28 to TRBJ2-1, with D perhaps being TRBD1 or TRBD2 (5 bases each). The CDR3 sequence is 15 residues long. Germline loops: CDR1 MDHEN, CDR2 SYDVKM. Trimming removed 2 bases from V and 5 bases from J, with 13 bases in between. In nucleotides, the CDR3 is TGTGCCAGCAGTTTAACGGGACGCAATCACAATGAGCAGTTCTTC. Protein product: CASSLTGRNHNEQFF.

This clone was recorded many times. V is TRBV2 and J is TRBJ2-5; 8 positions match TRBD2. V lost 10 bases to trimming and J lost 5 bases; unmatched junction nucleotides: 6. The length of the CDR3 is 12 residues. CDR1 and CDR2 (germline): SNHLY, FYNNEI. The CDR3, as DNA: TGTGCCACCAGCGGACTAGCTGAGACCCAGTACTTC. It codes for CATSGLAETQYF.

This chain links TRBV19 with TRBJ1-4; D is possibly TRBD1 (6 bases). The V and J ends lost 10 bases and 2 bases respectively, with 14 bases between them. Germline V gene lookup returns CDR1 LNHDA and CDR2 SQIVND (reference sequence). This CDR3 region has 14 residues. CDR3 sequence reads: CATRQRGTNEKLFF. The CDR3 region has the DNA TGTGCCACACGACAGAGGGGGACTAATGAAAAACTGTTTTTT.

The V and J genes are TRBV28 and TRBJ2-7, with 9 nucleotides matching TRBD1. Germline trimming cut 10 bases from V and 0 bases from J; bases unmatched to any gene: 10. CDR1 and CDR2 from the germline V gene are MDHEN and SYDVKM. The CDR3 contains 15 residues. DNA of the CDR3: TGTGCCATACAGATAGGGACAGGGCTCTCCTACGAGCAGTACTTC. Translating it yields CAIQIGTGLSYEQYF.

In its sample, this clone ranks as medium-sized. The CDR3: CASSFKGTGSYEQYF. CDR3 coding DNA: TGTGCCAGCAGCTTCAAGGGGACAGGTTCCTACGAGCAGTACTTC. The rearrangement uses TRBV11-3 and TRBJ2-7; TRBD1 matches at 8 bases. Looked up from germline, CDR1 is SGHNT and CDR2 is YENEEA. V was pared by 3 bases and J by 1 base, with 5 bases of the junction left unmatched. The CDR3 is 15 amino acids.

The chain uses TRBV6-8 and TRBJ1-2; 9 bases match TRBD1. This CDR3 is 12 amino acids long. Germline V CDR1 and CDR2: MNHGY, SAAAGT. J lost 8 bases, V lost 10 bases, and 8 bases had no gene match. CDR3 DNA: TGTGCCACCGGACAGGGGAATGTGGGCTACACCTTC. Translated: CATGQGNVGYTF.

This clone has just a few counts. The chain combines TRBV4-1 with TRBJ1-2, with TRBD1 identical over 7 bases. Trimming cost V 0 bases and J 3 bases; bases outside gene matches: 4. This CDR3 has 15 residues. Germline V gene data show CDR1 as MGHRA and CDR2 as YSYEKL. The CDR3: CASSQEGGIDYGYTF. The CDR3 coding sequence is TGCGCCAGCAGCCAAGAAGGGGGCATCGACTATGGCTACACCTTC.

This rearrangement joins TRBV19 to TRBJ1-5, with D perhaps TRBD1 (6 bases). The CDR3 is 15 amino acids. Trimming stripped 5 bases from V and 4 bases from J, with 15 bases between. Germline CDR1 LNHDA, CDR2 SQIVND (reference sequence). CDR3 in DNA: TGTGCCAGTAGTGCCCAAAAAACAGGGAATCAGCCCCAGCATTTT. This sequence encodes CASSAQKTGNQPQHF.

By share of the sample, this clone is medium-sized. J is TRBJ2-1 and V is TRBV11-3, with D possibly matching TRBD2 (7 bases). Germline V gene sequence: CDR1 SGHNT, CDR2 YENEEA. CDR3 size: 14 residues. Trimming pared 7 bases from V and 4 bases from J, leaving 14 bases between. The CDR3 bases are TGTGCCAGCACCCTTGGGGGGGCTTACAATGAGCAGTTCTTC. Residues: CASTLGGAYNEQFF.

CDR3 loop: CASSNGGRMGEQYF. The CDR3 DNA is TGTGCCAGTAGTAACGGGGGTCGGATGGGCGAGCAGTACTTC. This sequence joins TRBV19 and TRBJ2-7, with a weak D call TRBD2 (6 bases). The CDR3 has 14 amino acids. Germline V gives CDR1 LNHDA, CDR2 SQIVND (reference sequence). V lost 4 bases to trimming and J lost 6 bases, with 16 bases between them.

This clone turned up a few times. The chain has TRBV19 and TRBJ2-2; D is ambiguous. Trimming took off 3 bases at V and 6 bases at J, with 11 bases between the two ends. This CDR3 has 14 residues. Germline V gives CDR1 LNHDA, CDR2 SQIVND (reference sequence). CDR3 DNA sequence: TGTGCCAGTAGTATCTACGTGTGGGCCGGGGAGCTGTTTTTT. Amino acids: CASSIYVWAGELFF.

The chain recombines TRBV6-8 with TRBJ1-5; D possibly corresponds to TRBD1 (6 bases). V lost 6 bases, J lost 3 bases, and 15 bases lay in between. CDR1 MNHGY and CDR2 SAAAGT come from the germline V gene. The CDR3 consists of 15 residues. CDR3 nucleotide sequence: TGTGCCAGCAGACCAGGGGTTTTACACAATCAGCCCCAGCATTTT. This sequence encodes CASRPGVLHNQPQHF.

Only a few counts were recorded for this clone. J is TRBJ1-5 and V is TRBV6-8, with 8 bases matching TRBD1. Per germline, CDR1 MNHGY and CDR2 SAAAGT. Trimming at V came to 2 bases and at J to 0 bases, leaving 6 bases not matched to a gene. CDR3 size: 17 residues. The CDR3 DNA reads TGTGCCAGCAGTTACGGGACAGGTATCCTTAGCAATCAGCCCCAGCATTTT. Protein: CASSYGTGILSNQPQHF.